This T cell receptor beta chain emerged from a study of radiation and T cells in renal cell carcinoma. Time point specified: blood 2 weeks post-SBRT. Treatment given: 15 Gy SBRT to primary tumor, nephrectomy 4 weeks later. Serial blood draws occurred at baseline and 2 and 4 weeks post-SBRT. The protocol was immunoSEQ multiplex PCR, while the TCRdb copy is restricted to in-frame clones and leaves out a portion. Of some 130,000 clones in the sample, more than 80% are singletons; the top ten hold 1.5% to 2%. The CDR3 is 14 amino acids. Trimming at V came to 4 bases and at J to 0 bases, leaving 4 bases not matched to a gene. From germline, CDR1 is SQVTM and CDR2 ANQGSEA. Study-wide points: Without pretreatment biopsies, baseline tumor clonotype presence was undetermined.

As for this clone: The antigen remains undetermined.

This chain uses TRBV29-1 with TRBJ1-1; 8 nucleotides line up with TRBD1. This TCR derives from a woman in her sixties or seventies with renal cell carcinoma. Sequencing used blood, obtained from a patient whose treatment included radiotherapy and nephrectomy. The CDR3 reads CSVVTDRVNTEAFF. The CDR3, as DNA: TGCAGCGTTGTAACGGACAGGGTGAACACTGAAGCTTTCTTT.